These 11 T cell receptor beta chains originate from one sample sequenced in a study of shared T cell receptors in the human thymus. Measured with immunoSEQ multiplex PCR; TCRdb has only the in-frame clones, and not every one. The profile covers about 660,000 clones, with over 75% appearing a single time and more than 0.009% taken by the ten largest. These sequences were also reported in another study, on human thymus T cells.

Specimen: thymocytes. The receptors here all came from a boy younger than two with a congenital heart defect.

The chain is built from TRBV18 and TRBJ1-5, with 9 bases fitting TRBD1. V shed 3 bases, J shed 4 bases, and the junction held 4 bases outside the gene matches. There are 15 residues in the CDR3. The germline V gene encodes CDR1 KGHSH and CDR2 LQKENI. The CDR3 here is CASSPGQGRNQPQHF. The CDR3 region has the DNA TGTGCCAGCTCACCGGGACAGGGCAGAAATCAGCCCCAGCATTTT.

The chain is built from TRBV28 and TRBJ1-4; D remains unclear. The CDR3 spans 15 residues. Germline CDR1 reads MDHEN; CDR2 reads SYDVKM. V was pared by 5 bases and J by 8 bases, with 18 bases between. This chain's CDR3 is CASSPLHVNGEKLFF. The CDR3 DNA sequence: TGTGCCAGCAGTCCCCTCCACGTTAACGGGGAAAAACTGTTTTTT.

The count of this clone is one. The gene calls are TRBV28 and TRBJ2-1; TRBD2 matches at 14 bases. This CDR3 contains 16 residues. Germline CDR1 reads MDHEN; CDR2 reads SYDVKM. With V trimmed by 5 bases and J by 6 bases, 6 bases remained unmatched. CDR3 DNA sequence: TGTGCCAGCAGTCCGACTAGCGGGAGGGCCGTCAATGAGCAGTTCTTC. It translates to CASSPTSGRAVNEQFF.

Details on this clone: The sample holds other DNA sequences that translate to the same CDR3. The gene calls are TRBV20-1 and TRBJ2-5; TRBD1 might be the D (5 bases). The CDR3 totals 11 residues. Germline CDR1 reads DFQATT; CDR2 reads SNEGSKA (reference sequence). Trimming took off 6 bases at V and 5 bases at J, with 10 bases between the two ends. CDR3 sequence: CSAQGQETQYF. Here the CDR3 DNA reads TGCAGTGCCCAGGGCCAGGAGACCCAGTACTTC.

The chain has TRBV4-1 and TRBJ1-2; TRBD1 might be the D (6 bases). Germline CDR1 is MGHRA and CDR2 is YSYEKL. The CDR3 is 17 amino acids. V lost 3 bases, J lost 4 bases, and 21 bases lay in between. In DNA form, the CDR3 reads TGCGCCAGCAGCCACCACCGACAGGTTAGGTTGTCCTATGGCTACACCTTC. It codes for CASSHHRQVRLSYGYTF.

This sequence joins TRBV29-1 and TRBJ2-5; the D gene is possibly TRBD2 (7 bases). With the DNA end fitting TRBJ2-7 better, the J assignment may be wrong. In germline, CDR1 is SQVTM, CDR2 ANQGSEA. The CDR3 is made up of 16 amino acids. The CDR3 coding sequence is TGCAGCGTTGAAGGAGCGGGGACAAACTCCTCCTACGAGCAGTACTTC. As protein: CSVEGAGTNSSYEQYF.

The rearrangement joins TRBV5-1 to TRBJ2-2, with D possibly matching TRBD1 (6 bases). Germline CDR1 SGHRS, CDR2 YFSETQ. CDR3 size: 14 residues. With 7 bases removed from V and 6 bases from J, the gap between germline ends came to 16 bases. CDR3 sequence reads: CASGTGTHAGELFF. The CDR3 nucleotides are TGCGCCAGCGGCACAGGGACCCACGCCGGGGAGCTGTTTTTT.

CDR3 amino acids: CASSGPPGQGAGNTIYF. CDR3 nucleotide sequence: TGTGCCAGCAGTGGCCCTCCGGGACAAGGAGCAGGAAACACCATATATTTT. The chain employs TRBV6-1 and TRBJ1-3, with a weak D call TRBD1 (6 bases). The ends were cut back, 4 bases at V and 4 bases at J, with 20 bases in the middle. Germline CDR1 reads MNHNS; CDR2 reads SASEGT. There are 17 residues in the CDR3.

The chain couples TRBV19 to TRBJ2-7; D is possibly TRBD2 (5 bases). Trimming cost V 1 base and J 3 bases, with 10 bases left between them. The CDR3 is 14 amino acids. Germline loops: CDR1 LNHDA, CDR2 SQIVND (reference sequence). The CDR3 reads CASSIGSGDYEQYF. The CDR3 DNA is TGTGCCAGTAGTATAGGGAGCGGTGACTACGAGCAGTACTTC.

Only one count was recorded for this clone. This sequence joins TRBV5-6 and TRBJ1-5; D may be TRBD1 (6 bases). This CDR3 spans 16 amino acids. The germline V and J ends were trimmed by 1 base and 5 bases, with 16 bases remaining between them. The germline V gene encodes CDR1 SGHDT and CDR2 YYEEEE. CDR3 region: CASSLQSQGCDQPQHF. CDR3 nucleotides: TGTGCCAGCAGCTTGCAGAGCCAGGGGTGCGATCAGCCCCAGCATTTT.

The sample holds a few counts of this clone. The CDR3 reads CASSQVETAGGPYEQYF. The CDR3 DNA follows: TGCGCCAGCAGCCAAGTAGAAACGGCGGGAGGGCCCTACGAGCAGTACTTC. This chain links TRBV4-3 with TRBJ2-7, with 9 bases lining up with TRBD2. The CDR3 length is 17 residues. The V gene end was trimmed by 1 base and the J gene end by 2 bases; junction bases not matched to a gene: 9. Germline V lookup: CDR1 LGHNA, CDR2 YSLEER.